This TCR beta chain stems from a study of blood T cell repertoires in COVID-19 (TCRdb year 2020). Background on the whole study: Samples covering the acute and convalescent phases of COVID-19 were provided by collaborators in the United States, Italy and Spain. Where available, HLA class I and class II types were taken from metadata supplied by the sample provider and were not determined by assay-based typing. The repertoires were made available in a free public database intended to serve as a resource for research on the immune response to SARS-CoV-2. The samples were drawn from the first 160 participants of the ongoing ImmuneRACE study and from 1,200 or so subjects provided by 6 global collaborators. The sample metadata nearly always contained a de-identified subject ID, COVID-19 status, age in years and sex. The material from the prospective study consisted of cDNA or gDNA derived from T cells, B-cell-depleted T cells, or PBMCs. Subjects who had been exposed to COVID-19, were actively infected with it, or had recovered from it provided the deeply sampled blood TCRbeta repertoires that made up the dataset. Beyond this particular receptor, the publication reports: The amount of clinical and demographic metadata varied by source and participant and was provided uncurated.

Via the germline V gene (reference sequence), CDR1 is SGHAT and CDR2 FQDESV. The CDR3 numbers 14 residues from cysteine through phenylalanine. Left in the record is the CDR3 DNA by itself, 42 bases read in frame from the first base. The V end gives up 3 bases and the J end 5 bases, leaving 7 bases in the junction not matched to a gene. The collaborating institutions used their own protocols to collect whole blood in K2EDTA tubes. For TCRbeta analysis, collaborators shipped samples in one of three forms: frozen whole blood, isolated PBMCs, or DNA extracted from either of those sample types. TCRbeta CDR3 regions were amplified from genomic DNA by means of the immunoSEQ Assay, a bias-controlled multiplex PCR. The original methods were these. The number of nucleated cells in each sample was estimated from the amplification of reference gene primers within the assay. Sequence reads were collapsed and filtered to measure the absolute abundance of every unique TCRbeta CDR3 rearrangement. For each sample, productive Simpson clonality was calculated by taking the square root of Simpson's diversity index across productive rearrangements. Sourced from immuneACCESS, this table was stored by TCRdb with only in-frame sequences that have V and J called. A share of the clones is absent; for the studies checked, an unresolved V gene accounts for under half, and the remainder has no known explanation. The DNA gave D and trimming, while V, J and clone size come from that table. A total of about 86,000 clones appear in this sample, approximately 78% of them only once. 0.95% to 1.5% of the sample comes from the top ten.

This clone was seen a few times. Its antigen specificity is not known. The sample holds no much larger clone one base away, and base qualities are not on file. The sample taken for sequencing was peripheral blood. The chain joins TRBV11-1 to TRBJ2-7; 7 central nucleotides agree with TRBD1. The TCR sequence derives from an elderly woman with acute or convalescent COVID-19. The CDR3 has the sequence CASSFDRATHEQYF. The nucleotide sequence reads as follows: TGTGCCAGCAGCTTTGACAGGGCTACGCACGAGCAGTACTTC.